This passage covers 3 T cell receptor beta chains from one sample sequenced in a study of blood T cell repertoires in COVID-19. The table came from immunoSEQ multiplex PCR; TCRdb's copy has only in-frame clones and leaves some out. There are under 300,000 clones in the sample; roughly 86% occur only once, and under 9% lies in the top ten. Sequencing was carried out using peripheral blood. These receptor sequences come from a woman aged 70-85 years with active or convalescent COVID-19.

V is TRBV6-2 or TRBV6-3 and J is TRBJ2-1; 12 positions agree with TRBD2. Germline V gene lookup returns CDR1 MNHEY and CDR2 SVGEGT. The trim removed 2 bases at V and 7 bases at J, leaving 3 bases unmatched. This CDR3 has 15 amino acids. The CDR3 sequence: CASSYVLAGGNEQFF. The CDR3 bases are TGTGCCAGCAGTTACGTACTAGCGGGGGGAAATGAGCAGTTCTTC.

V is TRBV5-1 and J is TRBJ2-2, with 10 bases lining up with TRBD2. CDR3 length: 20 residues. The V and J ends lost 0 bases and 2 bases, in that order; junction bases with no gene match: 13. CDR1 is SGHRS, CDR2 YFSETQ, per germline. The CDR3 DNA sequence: TGCGCCAGCAGCTTGGACCCTTTGGGCCTAGCGGGGGCAAACACCGGGGAGCTGTTTTTT. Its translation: CASSLDPLGLAGANTGELFF.

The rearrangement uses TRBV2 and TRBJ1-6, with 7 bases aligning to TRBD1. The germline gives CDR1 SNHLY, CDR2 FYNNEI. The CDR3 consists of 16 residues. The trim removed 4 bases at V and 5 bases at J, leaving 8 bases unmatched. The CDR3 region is CASSARTGFNNSPLHF. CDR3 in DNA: TGTGCCAGCAGTGCGAGGACAGGTTTTAATAATTCACCCCTCCACTTT. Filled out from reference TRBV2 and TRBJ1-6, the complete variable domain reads EPEVTQTPSHQVTQMGQEVILRCVPISNHLYFYWYRQILGQKVEFLVSFYNNEISEKSEIFDDQFSVERPDGSNFTLKIRSTKLEDSAMYFCASSARTGFNNSPLHFGNGTRLTVT.